This record looks at one T cell receptor beta chain sequence and its context. The data were obtained in a study of cytomegalovirus exposure and HLA in healthy donors. Trimming removed 6 bases from V and 1 base from J; junction bases left unmatched: 12. This CDR3 comprises 17 residues. Germline loops: CDR1 SGHDN, CDR2 FVKESK. Sequenced by immunoSEQ multiplex PCR; TCRdb stores in-frame clones only, minus some. This repertoire shows some 290,000 clones, over 75% found once; its top ten account for around 0.91%. The gene calls are TRBV14 and TRBJ1-1; 9 bases map to TRBD1. The receptor comes from a man between 25 and 39 years old in good health and CMV-seronegative. The sample taken for sequencing was PBMCs. Here the CDR3 reads CASRQLPGTGRNTEAFF. CDR3 in DNA: TGTGCCAGCAGACAACTTCCCGGGACAGGGCGGAACACTGAAGCTTTCTTT.